Following are 22 T cell receptor beta chains from one sample sequenced in a study of blood T cell repertoires in COVID-19. Method: immunoSEQ multiplex PCR; TCRdb's copy keeps in-frame clones and lacks some. The data show about 75,000 clones, 74% seen once. The specimen sequenced was peripheral blood. The receptors were sampled from a human donor with acute or convalescent COVID-19. The donor label of this sample is uncertain.

The rearrangement links TRBV5-8 to TRBJ2-5; D call uncertain. V was trimmed by 1 base and J by 9 bases, leaving 10 bases between them. The CDR3 is 12 residues long. Looked up from germline, CDR1 is SGHTS and CDR2 is YDEGEE. The CDR3: CASSLPRVAQYF. CDR3 DNA: TGTGCCAGCAGCTTGCCTCGGGTTGCCCAGTACTTC.

The gene calls are TRBV24-1 and TRBJ2-7, with no clear D. The V and J ends lost 2 bases and 3 bases respectively, with 7 bases between them. This CDR3 spans 13 amino acids. CDR1 is KGHDR and CDR2 is SFDVKD in the germline V gene. The CDR3 DNA follows: TGTGCCACCAGTGATTCCCCGGGCTACGAGCAGTACTTC. It specifies CATSDSPGYEQYF.

The chain is built from TRBV5-6 and TRBJ1-3, with TRBD1 as a possible D gene (6 bases). V was trimmed by 0 bases and J by 2 bases, leaving 9 bases between them. This CDR3 region has 15 residues. CDR1 and CDR2 from the germline V gene are SGHDT and YYEEEE. The CDR3, as DNA: TGTGCCAGCAGCTTGGATGGGACACCTGGAAACACCATATATTTT. It specifies CASSLDGTPGNTIYF.

As to this clone: Germline is not matched at one junction end, which may reflect a read error. V is TRBV2 and J is TRBJ1-1, with D tentatively TRBD1 (5 bases). The CDR3 is made up of 14 amino acids. Germline CDR1 is SNHLY and CDR2 is FYNNEI. CDR3 region: CASREGGAYTEAFF. In nucleotides, the CDR3 is TGTGCCAGCAGGGAAGGCGGGGCGTACACTGAAGCTTTCTTT.

The CDR3 loop reads CASSPASGSIRETQYF. The CDR3 DNA reads as TGTGCCAGCAGCCCCGCTAGCGGGAGCATTCGAGAGACCCAGTACTTC. This rearrangement joins TRBV7-2 to TRBJ2-5; 10 nucleotides match TRBD2. This CDR3 has 16 residues. Looked up from germline, CDR1 is SGHTA and CDR2 is FQGNSA. Losses at the gene ends were 5 bases for V and 4 bases for J; bases not matched to a gene: 10.

This clone appeared a few times. This chain joins TRBV27 and TRBJ2-1; TRBD2 matches 8 bases. With V trimmed by 8 bases and J by 10 bases, 13 bases remained unmatched. The CDR3 has 14 residues. Germline V gene sequence: CDR1 MNHEY, CDR2 SMNVEV (reference sequence). CDR3 residues: CASSEQGLVGEQFF. For the CDR3, the DNA is TGTGCCAGCTCAGAGCAGGGACTAGTGGGCGAGCAGTTCTTC.

This clone has just one count. This chain connects TRBV28 to TRBJ2-7, with 12 bases fitting TRBD2. In germline, CDR1 is MDHEN, CDR2 SYDVKM. This CDR3 is built from 15 residues. V gave up 3 bases and J gave up 4 bases; unmatched junction bases: 4. The CDR3 reads CASSLATSGSYEQYF. The DNA for the CDR3 is TGTGCCAGCAGTTTGGCGACTAGCGGGAGTTACGAGCAGTACTTC.

The CDR3 reads CASRFNSYEQYF. The CDR3 bases are TGTGCCAGCAGATTCAACTCCTACGAGCAGTACTTC. V and J are TRBV28 and TRBJ2-7; D gene unclear. The CDR3 runs 12 residues. V lost 6 bases and J lost 0, with 6 bases in between. The germline V gene has CDR1 MDHEN and CDR2 SYDVKM.

The rearrangement links TRBV11-2 to TRBJ2-1; the D is unclear. Germline CDR1 SGHAT, CDR2 FQNNGV. V was clipped by 0 bases and J by 10 bases, with 4 bases between them. The CDR3 contains 11 residues. As DNA, the CDR3 is TGTGCCAGCAGCTTAGAGCGGGAGCAGTTCTTC. It encodes CASSLEREQFF.

This chain connects TRBV11-2 to TRBJ1-1, with D perhaps TRBD1 (6 bases). The CDR3 sequence is 15 residues long. The V gene lost 1 base and the J gene lost 2 bases, with 11 bases spanning the gap. Germline V CDR1 and CDR2: SGHAT, FQNNGV. Written as DNA, the CDR3 is TGTGCCAGCAGCTTAGTAGGGGGACCCAACACTGAAGCTTTCTTT. It codes for CASSLVGGPNTEAFF.

In this sample, this clone turned up a few times. This chain joins TRBV7-2 and TRBJ2-2; D gene unclear. This CDR3 region has 12 residues. Deletions cut 5 bases from V and 6 bases from J, with 7 bases between. The germline V gene has CDR1 SGHTA and CDR2 FQGNSA. Here the CDR3 reads CASSPVSGELFF. For the CDR3, the DNA is TGTGCCAGCAGCCCCGTTTCCGGGGAGCTGTTTTTT.

The genes are TRBV27 and TRBJ2-2; D uncertain. The CDR3 runs 13 residues. V lost 5 bases to trimming and J lost 1 base, with 5 bases between them. CDR1 and CDR2 from the germline V gene are MNHEY and SMNVEV (reference sequence). CDR3 DNA sequence: TGTGCCAGCAGTCCCGGGAACACCGGGGAGCTGTTTTTT. Translated: CASSPGNTGELFF.

This clone came up once. The genes are TRBV14 and TRBJ1-6; 7 bases align to TRBD1. This CDR3 has 14 residues. Unmatched junction bases numbered 3, after V lost 3 bases and J lost 7 bases. Germline V lookup: CDR1 SGHDN, CDR2 FVKESK. For the CDR3, the DNA is TGTGCCAGCAGCCAGGGCAGGGGGAATTCACCCCTCCACTTT. It specifies CASSQGRGNSPLHF.

In its sample, this clone was seen once. The gene calls are TRBV10-2 and TRBJ1-4, with D perhaps matching TRBD1 (5 bases). Germline CDR1 is WSHSY and CDR2 is SAAADI. Trimming removed 9 bases at V and 2 bases at J, with 10 bases between. CDR3 size: 13 residues. CDR3 sequence (DNA): TGCGCCAGTACCGGGGGGACTAATGAAAAACTGTTTTTT. This codes for CASTGGTNEKLFF.

CDR3 sequence (DNA): TGTGCCAGCAGCCACAGGGTTACTGAAGCTTTCTTT. Its protein is CASSHRVTEAFF. The rearrangement uses TRBV11-2 and TRBJ1-1, with D perhaps TRBD1 (6 bases). Germline-derived CDR1 and CDR2 are SGHAT and FQNNGV. The CDR3 totals 12 residues. V shed 5 bases and J shed 5 bases, with 9 bases lying between them.

The chain employs TRBV9 and TRBJ1-2, with D uncertain. The CDR3 is 13 amino acids. Between the trimmed V and J ends, which lost 4 bases and 8 bases, there was a span of 15 bases. Germline assignment: CDR1 SGDLS and CDR2 YYNGEE. The CDR3 is CASSRSGFEGYTF. The CDR3 DNA reads as TGTGCCAGCAGCCGCAGTGGCTTCGAAGGCTACACCTTC.

This chain uses TRBV2 with TRBJ2-7; TRBD2 agrees at 8 bases. The CDR3 has 12 amino acids. CDR1 is SNHLY, CDR2 FYNNEI, per germline. After removal of 9 bases from V and 5 bases from J, the junction contained 6 bases not matched to a gene. The CDR3 loop reads CASSGTTNEQYF. The CDR3 nucleotides are TGTGCCAGTAGCGGGACAACCAACGAGCAGTACTTC.

This chain connects TRBV5-1 to TRBJ2-7; the match to TRBD1 covers 9 bases. Unmatched junction bases numbered 0, after V lost 4 bases and J lost 1 base. Germline V lookup: CDR1 SGHRS, CDR2 YFSETQ. This CDR3 spans 13 amino acids. This chain's CDR3 is CASSGTGSYEQYF. The CDR3 nucleotides are TGCGCCAGCAGCGGGACAGGGTCCTACGAGCAGTACTTC.

The chain is built from TRBV20-1 and TRBJ2-5, with TRBD2 as a possible D gene (6 bases). Germline V CDR1 and CDR2: DFQATT, SNEGSKA (reference sequence). V gave up 3 bases and J gave up 7 bases, with 15 bases separating them. The CDR3 sequence is 13 residues long. This CDR3 is CSASPDAGGTQYF. CDR3 nucleotide sequence: TGCAGTGCTAGTCCAGACGCCGGGGGGACCCAGTACTTC.

The J gene is TRBJ1-1, the V gene TRBV24-1, with D uncertain. The germline V and J ends were trimmed by 9 bases and 1 base, with 11 bases remaining between them. In germline, CDR1 is KGHDR, CDR2 SFDVKD. This CDR3 has 13 amino acids. The CDR3 loop reads CATREDSNTEAFF. CDR3 coding DNA: TGTGCCACCCGGGAGGATTCGAACACTGAAGCTTTCTTT.

The rearrangement joins TRBV28 to TRBJ1-2, with D hard to call. Germline CDR1 and CDR2: MDHEN and SYDVKM. V lost 1 base and J lost 6, with 15 bases in between. This CDR3 has 15 residues. The CDR3 spells CASSLFGFKRDGYTF. The CDR3 DNA follows: TGTGCCAGCAGTTTATTCGGGTTTAAAAGAGATGGCTACACCTTC.

The V and J genes are TRBV7-6 and TRBJ1-3; 7 bases agree with TRBD1. J gave up 0 bases and V 5 bases, and 7 bases lay outside the gene matches. CDR1 is SGHVS, CDR2 FNYEAQ, per germline. This CDR3 is built from 16 residues. This CDR3 reads CASSRDGTVSGNTIYF. For the CDR3, the DNA is TGTGCCAGCAGCAGAGACGGGACAGTCTCTGGAAACACCATATATTTT.